The source of this T cell receptor beta chain is a study of cytomegalovirus exposure and HLA in healthy donors. Study-level results: Association of a missense DCLRE1C variant with TCR beta V- and J-gene trimming was reported in a later analysis. Cytomegalovirus-associated TCR beta chains were listed, numbering 150 to 200. CMV serostatus was the only recorded immune exposure for donors. What was likely a sequencing artifact was a cluster of highly shared sequence variants.

J was trimmed by 7 bases and V by 5 bases; bases with no gene match: 11. Germline V lookup: CDR1 SGHTA, CDR2 FQGTGA. CDR3 length: 17 residues. Concerning this clone: The antigen remains unidentified.

This PCR relied on a set of 60 Vbeta primers and 13 Jbeta primers. Sequencing used immunoSEQ multiplex PCR; TCRdb keeps in-frame clones, though not all of them. Here the sample spans 170,000 or so clones, 75% to 90% being singletons. The receptor was isolated from a woman between 18 and 30 years old in good health and CMV-seronegative. This sequence joins TRBV7-3 and TRBJ2-1, with 13 bases aligning to TRBD2. Material: PBMCs. The CDR3 DNA sequence: TGTGCCAGCAGCGCCGCGGCTACTAGCGGGAGGGTAAATGAGCAGTTCTTC. Protein product: CASSAAATSGRVNEQFF.